One sample yielded the 5 T cell receptor beta chains listed below, sequenced in a study of human T cells and chemical hapten exposure. The time point: patch test 3, about 24 weeks after DPC sensitization. Specified treatment: therapeutic diphenylcyclopropenone sensitization with weekly scalp DPC. Via MiXCR, TCRdb re-called the RACE reads, giving one row per CDR3 protein. The table includes more than 150,000 distinct CDR3 sequences, 20% to 25% detected once. The sample here was whole blood, taken in connection with sensitization to the hapten diphenylcyclopropenone (DPC). The receptors were gathered from a woman aged 35 to 49 with alopecia areata. Some clones in this sample may be carry-over from other donors' samples.

This clonotype turned up a few times. V gene TRBV7-2 combines with J gene TRBJ2-3; 11 bases agree with TRBD2. V lost 1 base, J lost 0 bases, and 6 bases stayed unmatched. CDR1 is SGHTA, CDR2 FQGNSA, per germline. The CDR3 has 18 amino acids. The CDR3: CASSLVAGLAASTDTQYF. CDR3 bases: TGTGCCAGCAGCTTAGTGGCGGGACTAGCGGCTAGCACAGATACGCAGTATTTT.

V usage is TRBV7-2 and J usage is TRBJ1-2; D is undetermined. Germline CDR1 and CDR2: SGHTA and FQGNSA. The CDR3 totals 10 residues. V dropped 8 bases and J dropped 7 bases, with 8 bases sitting between them. CDR3 sequence (DNA): TGTGCCAGCCGAGGGTCTGGCTACACCTTC. The encoded protein is CASRGSGYTF.

This clonotype appeared a few times. The chain couples TRBV6-5 to TRBJ2-7, with D unclear. The germline V gene has CDR1 MNHEY and CDR2 SVGAGI. The CDR3 is 13 amino acids. V was pared by 3 bases and J by 1 base, with 7 bases between. The CDR3 sequence: CASSYDLSYEQYF. CDR3 nucleotide sequence: TGTGCCAGCAGTTATGACTTATCCTACGAGCAGTACTTC.

This sequence joins TRBV20-1 and TRBJ2-2, with 12 bases aligning to TRBD2. Germline V gene lookup returns CDR1 DFQATT and CDR2 SNEGSKA (reference sequence). The ends lost 3 bases at V and 6 bases at J; junction bases unmatched: 5. The CDR3 is 15 amino acids. CDR3 amino acids: CSARAGTSGPGELFF. The CDR3 nucleotides are TGCAGTGCTAGGGCCGGGACTAGCGGGCCCGGGGAGCTGTTTTTT.

The chain is built from TRBV4-2 and TRBJ2-3; D uncertain. From germline, CDR1 is LGHNA and CDR2 YNFKEQ. This CDR3 region has 16 residues. Deletions cut 0 bases from V and 1 base from J, with 11 bases between. The CDR3 DNA is TGTGCCAGCAGCCAAGATTGGGTAGTTCGCACAGATACGCAGTATTTT. This gives the protein CASSQDWVVRTDTQYF.